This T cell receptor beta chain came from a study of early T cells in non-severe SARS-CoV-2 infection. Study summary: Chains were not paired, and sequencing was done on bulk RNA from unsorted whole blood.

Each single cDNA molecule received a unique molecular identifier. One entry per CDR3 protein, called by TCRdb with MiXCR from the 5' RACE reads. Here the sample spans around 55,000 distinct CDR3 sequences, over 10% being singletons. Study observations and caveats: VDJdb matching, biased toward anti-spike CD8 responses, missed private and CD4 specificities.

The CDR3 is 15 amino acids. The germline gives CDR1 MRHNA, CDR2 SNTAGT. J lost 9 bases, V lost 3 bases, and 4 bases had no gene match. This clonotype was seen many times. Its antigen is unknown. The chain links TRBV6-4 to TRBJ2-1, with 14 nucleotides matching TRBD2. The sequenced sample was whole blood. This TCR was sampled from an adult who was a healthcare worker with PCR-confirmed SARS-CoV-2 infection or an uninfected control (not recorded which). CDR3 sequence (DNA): TGTGCCAGCAGTGAAGGGACTAGCGGGAGTGGTGAGCAGTTCTTC. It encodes CASSEGTSGSGEQFF.